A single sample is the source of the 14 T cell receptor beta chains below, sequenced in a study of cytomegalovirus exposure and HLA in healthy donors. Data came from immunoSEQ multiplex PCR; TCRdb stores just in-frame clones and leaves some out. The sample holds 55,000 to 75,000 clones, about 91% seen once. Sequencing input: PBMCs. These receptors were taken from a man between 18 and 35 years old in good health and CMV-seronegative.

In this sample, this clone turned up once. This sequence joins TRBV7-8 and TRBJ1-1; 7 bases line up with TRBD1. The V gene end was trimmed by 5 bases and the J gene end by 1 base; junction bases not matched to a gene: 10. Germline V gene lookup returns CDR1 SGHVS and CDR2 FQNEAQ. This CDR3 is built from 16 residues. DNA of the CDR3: TGTGCCAGCAGCCCGAGTGACAGGGTAACGAACACTGAAGCTTTCTTT. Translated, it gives CASSPSDRVTNTEAFF.

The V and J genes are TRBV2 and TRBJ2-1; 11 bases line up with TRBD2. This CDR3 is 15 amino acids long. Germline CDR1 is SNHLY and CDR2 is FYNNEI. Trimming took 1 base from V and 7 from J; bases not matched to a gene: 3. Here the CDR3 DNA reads TGTGCCAGCAGTGAAGGATTAGCGGGAGGGAATGAGCAGTTCTTC. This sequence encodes CASSEGLAGGNEQFF.

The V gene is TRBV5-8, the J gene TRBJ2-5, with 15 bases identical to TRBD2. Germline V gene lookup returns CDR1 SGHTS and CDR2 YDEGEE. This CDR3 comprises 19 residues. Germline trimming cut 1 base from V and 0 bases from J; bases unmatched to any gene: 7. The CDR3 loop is CASSLWTSGRALYQETQYF. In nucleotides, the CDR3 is TGTGCCAGCAGCTTGTGGACTAGCGGGAGGGCCCTGTACCAAGAGACCCAGTACTTC.

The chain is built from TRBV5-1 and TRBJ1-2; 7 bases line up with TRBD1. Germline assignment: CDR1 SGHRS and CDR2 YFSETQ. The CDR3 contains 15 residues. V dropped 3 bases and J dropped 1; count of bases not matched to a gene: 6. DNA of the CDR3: TGCGCCAGCAGCTCTGGGACAGCGGATAACTATGGCTACACCTTC. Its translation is CASSSGTADNYGYTF.

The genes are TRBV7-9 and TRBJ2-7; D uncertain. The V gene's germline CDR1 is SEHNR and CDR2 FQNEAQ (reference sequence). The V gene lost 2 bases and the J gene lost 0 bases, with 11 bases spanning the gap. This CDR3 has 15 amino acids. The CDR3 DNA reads TGTGCCAGCAGCTTATTTAGAGAATTCTCCTACGAGCAGTACTTC. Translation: CASSLFREFSYEQYF.

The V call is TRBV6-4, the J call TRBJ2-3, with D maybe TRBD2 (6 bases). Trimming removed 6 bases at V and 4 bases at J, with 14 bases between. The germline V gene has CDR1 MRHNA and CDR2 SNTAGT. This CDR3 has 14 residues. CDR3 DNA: TGTGCCAGCAGCGCGGAGGGCACATCAGATACGCAGTATTTT. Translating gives CASSAEGTSDTQYF.

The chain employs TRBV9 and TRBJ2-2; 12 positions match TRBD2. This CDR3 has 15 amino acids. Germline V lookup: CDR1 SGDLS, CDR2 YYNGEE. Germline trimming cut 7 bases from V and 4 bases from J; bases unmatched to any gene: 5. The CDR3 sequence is CASGLAGRLTGELFF. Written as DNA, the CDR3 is TGTGCCAGCGGACTAGCGGGGCGCCTCACCGGGGAGCTGTTTTTT.

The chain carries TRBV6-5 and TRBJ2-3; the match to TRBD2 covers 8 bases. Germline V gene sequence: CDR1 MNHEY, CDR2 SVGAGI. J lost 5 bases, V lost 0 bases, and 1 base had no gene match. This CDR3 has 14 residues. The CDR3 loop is CASSYSLAGDTQYF. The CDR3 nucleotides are TGTGCCAGCAGTTACTCTCTAGCGGGAGATACGCAGTATTTT.

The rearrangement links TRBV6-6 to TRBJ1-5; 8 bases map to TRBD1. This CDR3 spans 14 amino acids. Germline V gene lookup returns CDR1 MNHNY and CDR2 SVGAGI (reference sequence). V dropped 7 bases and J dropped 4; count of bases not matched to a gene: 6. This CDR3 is CASNGDRLNQPQHF. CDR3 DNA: TGTGCCAGCAACGGGGACAGGCTAAATCAGCCCCAGCATTTT.

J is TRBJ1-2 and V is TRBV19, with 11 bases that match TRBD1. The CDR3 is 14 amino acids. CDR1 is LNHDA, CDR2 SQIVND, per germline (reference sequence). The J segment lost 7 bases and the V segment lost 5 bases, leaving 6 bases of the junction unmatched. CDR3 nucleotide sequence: TGTGCCAGTAGTCCGGACAGGGGGCACGGTGGCTACACCTTC. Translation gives CASSPDRGHGGYTF.

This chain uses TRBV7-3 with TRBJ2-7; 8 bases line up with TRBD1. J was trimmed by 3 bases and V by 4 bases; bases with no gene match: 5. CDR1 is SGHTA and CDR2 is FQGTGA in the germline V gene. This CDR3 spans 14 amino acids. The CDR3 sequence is CASSSTGDDYEQYF. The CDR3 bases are TGTGCCAGCAGCTCGACAGGGGACGACTACGAGCAGTACTTC.

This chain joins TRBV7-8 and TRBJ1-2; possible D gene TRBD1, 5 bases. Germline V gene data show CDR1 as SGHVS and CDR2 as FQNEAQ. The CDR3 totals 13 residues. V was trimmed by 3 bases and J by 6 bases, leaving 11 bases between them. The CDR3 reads CASSFQGANGYTF. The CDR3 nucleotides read TGTGCCAGCAGCTTCCAGGGCGCAAATGGCTACACCTTC.

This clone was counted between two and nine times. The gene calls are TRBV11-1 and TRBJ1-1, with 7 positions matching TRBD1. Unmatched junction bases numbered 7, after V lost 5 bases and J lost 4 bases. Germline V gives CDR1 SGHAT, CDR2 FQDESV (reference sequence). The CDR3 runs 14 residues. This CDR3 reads CASSTYRGSTEAFF. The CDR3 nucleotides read TGTGCCAGCAGCACTTACAGGGGAAGCACTGAAGCTTTCTTT.

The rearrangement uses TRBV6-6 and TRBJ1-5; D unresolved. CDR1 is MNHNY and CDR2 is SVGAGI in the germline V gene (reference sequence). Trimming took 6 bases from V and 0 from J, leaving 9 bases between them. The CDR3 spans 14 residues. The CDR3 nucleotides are TGTGCCAGCAGGAGGAAGGATAGCAATCAGCCCCAGCATTTT. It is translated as CASRRKDSNQPQHF.